Listed below are T cell receptor beta chains from one sample, sequenced in a study of CD8 T cells in Susac syndrome. TCRdb fed the immunoSEQ multiplex PCR reads into MiXCR, producing one record per CDR3 protein. The sample consists of over 95,000 distinct CDR3 sequences, about 93% of them appearing once. Sequenced material: CD4+ T cells from PBMCs. These receptors all come from a human donor in good health. The CDR3 runs from the conserved cysteine through the conserved F or W. D genes are given only for firm matches. Size is stated for part of the rows, as once, few or many counts, or as a class when the clone is expanded.

j_call v_call clone_size d_call cdr3_nt cdr3_aa
TRBJ2-2 TRBV19 . . TGTGCCAGTAGTGCACTAGGGGGACGGACCGGGGAGCTGTTTTTT CASSALGGRTGELFF
TRBJ1-1 TRBV20-1 . . TGCAGTGCTAGAGATCCGGCGGGGGGGAGGGAAGCTTTCTTT CSARDPAGGREAFF
TRBJ2-2 TRBV5-1 . . TGCGCCAGCAAGGGCGGGCCTAACACCGGGGAGCTGTTTTTT CASKGGPNTGELFF
TRBJ1-1 TRBV19 . . TGTGCCAGTAGTAGTATCAGGGACACTGAAGCTTTCTTT CASSSIRDTEAFF
TRBJ2-2 TRBV19 . . TGTGCCAGTACCCCAAGAGGGTTCGCCTTAACCGGGGAGCTGTTTTTT CASTPRGFALTGELFF
TRBJ2-7 TRBV5-1 . TRBD2 TGCGCCAGCAGCTTAGGGCCGGGCGGGGGGTCCTACGAGCAGTACTTC CASSLGPGGGSYEQYF
TRBJ2-2 TRBV6-5 . . TGTGCCAGCAGTTATACCCCTCGGCCCCCGAACACCGGGGAGCTGTTTTTT CASSYTPRPPNTGELFF
TRBJ2-7 TRBV6-5 . TRBD2 TGTGCCAGCAGTTACTCGGCCGGGGGGGCCTACGAGCAGTACTTC CASSYSAGGAYEQYF
TRBJ2-1 TRBV20-1 . TRBD2 TGCAGTGCTAGAGATCCATTGGTAGCGGGTTACTCCTACAATGAGCAGTTCTTC CSARDPLVAGYSYNEQFF
TRBJ2-2 TRBV3-1 . . TGTGCCAGCAGCCAAGGGACCTACACCGGGGAGCTGTTTTTT CASSQGTYTGELFF
TRBJ2-1 TRBV30 . . TGTGCCTGGAGTGAAAGCGGGAATGAGCAGTTCTTC CAWSESGNEQFF
TRBJ2-7 TRBV28 few . TGTGCCAGCAGTTTATTGTCCTACGAGCAGTACTTC CASSLLSYEQYF
TRBJ2-1 TRBV20-1 . TRBD2 TGCAGTGCTAGAGAGACTAGCGGGCGGGACTACAATGAGCAGTTCTTC CSARETSGRDYNEQFF
TRBJ2-2 TRBV6-1 . TRBD2 TGTGCCAGCACCCCCCCGGGACTAGAGGGAACCGGGGAGCTGTTTTTT CASTPPGLEGTGELFF
TRBJ1-1 TRBV5-1 . TRBD1 TGCGCCAGCAGCTTACAGGACAGGGGGAACACTGAAGCTTTCTTT CASSLQDRGNTEAFF
TRBJ2-1 TRBV3-1 . TRBD2 TGTGCCAGCAGCCGTGGGACTAGCGGGAGAGTAGACAATGAGCAGTTCTTC CASSRGTSGRVDNEQFF
TRBJ1-4 TRBV7-2 once . TGTGCCAGCAGCCGTTATCAACGCGAAAAACTGTTTTTT CASSRYQREKLFF
TRBJ1-1 TRBV5-4 . TRBD1 TGTGCCAGCAGCTCTCGGACAGGAGGACTTACTGAAGCTTTCTTT CASSSRTGGLTEAFF
TRBJ2-2 TRBV20-1 . . TGCAGTGCTAGGAGAGGGGGGAACGGGGAGCTGTTTTTT CSARRGGNGELFF
TRBJ2-7 TRBV6-5 . TRBD2 TGTGCCAGCAGCTCACCCGGGGGGGCCCTGATCGAGCAGTACTTC CASSSPGGALIEQYF
TRBJ2-4 TRBV7-9 . TRBD1 TGTGCCAGCAGCCGTGAGGTACAGGGGGAAAACATTCAGTACTTC CASSREVQGENIQYF
TRBJ2-4 TRBV6-2/TRBV6-3 . TRBD2 TGTGCCAGCAAGTTTAGCGGGGGGAGCCTAGCCAAAAACATTCAGTACTTC CASKFSGGSLAKNIQYF
TRBJ1-2 TRBV12-3/TRBV12-4 . . TGTGCCAGCAGACGGGACACTCAGTTCCAAGGCTACACCTTC CASRRDTQFQGYTF
TRBJ2-1 TRBV11-3 . . TGTGCCAGCAGCTCGAGAGGGTTAGATGTCGATGAGCAGTTCTTC CASSSRGLDVDEQFF
TRBJ1-3 TRBV7-3 . . TGTGCCAGCAGCTTAACCTCCTCTGGAAACACCATATATTTT CASSLTSSGNTIYF
TRBJ2-7 TRBV27 . TRBD2 TGTGCCAGCAGCCTCACTAGCGGGAGTTCGGGCGAGCAGTACTTC CASSLTSGSSGEQYF
TRBJ2-7 TRBV7-2 . TRBD2 TGTGCCAGCAGCTTAGATGGGACTAGCTACGAGCAGTACTTC CASSLDGTSYEQYF
TRBJ2-3 TRBV12-3/TRBV12-4 . . TGTGCCAGCAGTCTAGACCAGGGAACAGATACGCAGTATTTT CASSLDQGTDTQYF
TRBJ2-2 TRBV24-1 . TRBD1 TGTGCCACCAGTGCCAACGACAGGGCCGGGGAGCTGTTTTTT CATSANDRAGELFF
TRBJ1-2 TRBV3-1 . TRBD1 TGTGCCAGCAGCCCAGGGACGGACAGGGGGCCCGATGGCTACACCTTC CASSPGTDRGPDGYTF
TRBJ2-7 TRBV4-3 . . TGCGCCAGCAGCCAAGACGGCGGACGGGAGTCCTACGAGCAGTACTTC CASSQDGGRESYEQYF
TRBJ1-3 TRBV2 . . TGTGCCAGCAGTGACCGAAGCTTTTCAGGGACTGGAAACACCATATATTTT CASSDRSFSGTGNTIYF
TRBJ1-5 TRBV6-1 . . TGTGCCAGCATTCAGGGATTGCGGCAGCCCCAGCATTTT CASIQGLRQPQHF
TRBJ2-1 TRBV7-3 few TRBD2 TGTGCCAGCAGCCCCTCCAGAGCGGGAGCCAATGAGCAGTTCTTC CASSPSRAGANEQFF
TRBJ2-1 TRBV3-1 once . TGTGCCAGCAGCCAAGACGGCTCGACAAAGCTCAATGAGCAGTTCTTC CASSQDGSTKLNEQFF
TRBJ2-7 TRBV5-4 once TRBD1 TGTGCCAGCAGCTTAGGGACAGCGAGCTCCTACGAGCAGTACTTC CASSLGTASSYEQYF
TRBJ2-2 TRBV6-2/TRBV6-3 . TRBD2 TGTGCCAGCAGTTATGGGTCTAGCGGGGGAGTCACCGGGGAGCTGTTTTTT CASSYGSSGGVTGELFF
TRBJ1-2 TRBV29-1 . TRBD1 TGCAGCGTCGATAGACAGGGGGATAACTATGGCTACACCTTC CSVDRQGDNYGYTF
TRBJ2-1 TRBV12-3/TRBV12-4 . TRBD2 TGTGCCAGCAGTGGGGGGGGAAACAATGAGCAGTTCTTC CASSGGGNNEQFF
TRBJ2-2 TRBV9 . . TGTGCCAGCAGCGTAGTTACGGGGCCAAGGTCTCACACCGGGGAGCTGTTTTTT CASSVVTGPRSHTGELFF
TRBJ1-4 TRBV20-1 . TRBD1 TGCAGTGCTAGAGATCCTGGGACAGCGGGTGAAAAACTGTTTTTT CSARDPGTAGEKLFF
TRBJ2-2 TRBV4-3 few . TGCGCCAGCAGCGTAGGGCAGAACACCGGGGAGCTGTTTTTT CASSVGQNTGELFF
TRBJ1-2 TRBV18 . . TGTGCCAGCTCATCTAAAACGCAGATTCCGGGCACCTTC CASSSKTQIPGTF
TRBJ1-2 TRBV3-1 . . TGTGCCAGCAGTGCCGGGACACCGAACTATGGCTACACCTTC CASSAGTPNYGYTF
TRBJ2-5 TRBV7-2 . TRBD2 TGTGCCAGCAGCGGCTACTTGACTAGCGGGAGGGCCGGGGAGACCCAGTACTTC CASSGYLTSGRAGETQYF
TRBJ1-1 TRBV14 once . TGTGCCAGCAGCCAATCGATCGGGCGTGCTAGGACAACGAACACTGAAGCTTTCTTT CASSQSIGRARTTNTEAFF
TRBJ2-2 TRBV25-1 . . TGTGCCAGCAGTGAAAACCCAGGAACCGGGGAGCTGTTTTTT CASSENPGTGELFF
TRBJ2-1 TRBV15 . TRBD2 TGTGCCACCAGCAGACCATGGACTAGCGGGAGACATGAGCAGTTCTTC CATSRPWTSGRHEQFF
TRBJ2-7 TRBV9 . TRBD1 TGTGCCAGCAGCCCGGGAGCGGACAGGGCCAACGAGCAGTACTTC CASSPGADRANEQYF
TRBJ2-3 TRBV5-1 . TRBD1 TGCGCCAGCAGCTTGGCCCTGACAGGGGGCGGAGATACGCAGTATTTT CASSLALTGGGDTQYF
TRBJ1-5 TRBV5-8 . . TGTGCCAGCAGCTTACAACCAGGGGTTAGCAATCAGCCCCAGCATTTT CASSLQPGVSNQPQHF
TRBJ2-1 TRBV7-3 . . TGTGCCAGCAGTTTACCCGGGGGCCGAAATGAGCAGTTCTTC CASSLPGGRNEQFF
TRBJ2-1 TRBV10-3 . TRBD1 TGTGCCATTAGACAGGGGAGCTCCTACAATGAGCAGTTCTTC CAIRQGSSYNEQFF
TRBJ2-3 TRBV11-2 . . TGTGCCAGCAGGGGTGTTCGGACAGGCACAGATACGCAGTATTTT CASRGVRTGTDTQYF
TRBJ1-2 TRBV6-5 . . TGTGCCAGCAGCGCTTACGTCGAGCCATATGGCTACACCTTC CASSAYVEPYGYTF
TRBJ1-3 TRBV6-5 once . TGTGCCAGCAGTTACGACGGAAACACCATATATTTT CASSYDGNTIYF